Described below is a single T cell receptor beta chain sequence and its context. Gene names and germline match the mouse. Sequencing ends 4 residues short of the CDR3 end; the germline J gene provides the rest. This sample includes further DNA sequences coding for the same CDR3. CD4, CD8alpha, NKG2D, NKG2ACE and other markers were used to sort pooled cutaneous lymph node cells. V was cut by 0 bases and J by 1 base, with 2 bases left in between. The CDR3 consists of 12 residues. The germline CDR1 and CDR2 sequences are GKSSPN and SITVG. The data derive from a study of CD8+ T cells in alopecia areata. Sequencing relied on a cDNA template that was reverse transcribed from extracted RNA. Profiled with immunoSEQ multiplex PCR; TCRdb holds only in-frame clones, not every one. The repertoire has 270,000 or so clones, none seen only once; the ten largest take approximately 1.2%.

This clonotype was sampled from a C3H/HeJ mouse with alopecia areata. The MHC haplotype of the strain is H2-k. The source material was CD4+ T cells sorted from a lymph node. The V gene is TRBV31, the J gene TRBJ2-3; no clear D gene. The CDR3 here is CAWSLRAETLYF. The sequenced CDR3 bases are TGTGCCTGGAGTCTTCGTGCAGAA.